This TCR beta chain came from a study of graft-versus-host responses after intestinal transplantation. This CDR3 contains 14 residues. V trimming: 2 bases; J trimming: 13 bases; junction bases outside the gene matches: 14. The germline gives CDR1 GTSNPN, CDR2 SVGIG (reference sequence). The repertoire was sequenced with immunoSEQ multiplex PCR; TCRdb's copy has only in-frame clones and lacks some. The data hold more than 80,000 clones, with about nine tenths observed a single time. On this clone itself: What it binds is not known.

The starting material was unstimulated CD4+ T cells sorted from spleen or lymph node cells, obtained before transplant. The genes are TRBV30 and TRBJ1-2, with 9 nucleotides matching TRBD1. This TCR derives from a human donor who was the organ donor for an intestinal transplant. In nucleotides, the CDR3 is TGTGCCTGGAGTATTTCCGGGACAGGGCGAACCCCCACCTTC. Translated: CAWSISGTGRTPTF. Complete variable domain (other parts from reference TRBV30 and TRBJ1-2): SQTIHQWPATLVQPVGSPLSLECTVEGTSNPNLYWYRQAAGRGLQLLFYSVGIGQISSEVPQNLSASRPQDRQFILSSKKLLLSDSGFYLCAWSISGTGRTPTFGSGTRLTVV.